This T cell receptor (beta chain) stems from a study of CD8+ T cells in alopecia areata. Overall study: The drug, tofacitinib, lasted 6 to 18 months, followed by 6 months off drug.

Reverse transcribed after extraction, RNA yielded cDNA as the sequencing template. TCRdb keeps only in-frame clones here, not all; method: immunoSEQ multiplex PCR. The sample lists 200,000 to 250,000 clones, 57% occurring once. The CDR3 covers 16 residues. V was trimmed by 5 bases and J by 5 bases, leaving 19 bases between them. Germline V lookup: CDR1 SGHAT, CDR2 FQNNGV. The TCR originated in a human donor with alopecia areata. Sequences were derived from CD4+ T cells sorted from blood, sampled at week 0. The chain is built from TRBV11-2 and TRBJ2-1, with D possibly matching TRBD2 (7 bases). The CDR3 reads CASSAEGGLGNNEQFF. The CDR3, as DNA: TGTGCCAGCAGCGCGGAGGGGGGGCTGGGGAACAATGAGCAGTTCTTC.